The present T cell receptor (beta chain) was sequenced within a study of human T cells and chemical hapten exposure. Turning to the study itself: Scalp application of diphenylcyclopropenone was performed weekly in patients across the entire approximately 25-week study. Small pooled library volume differences mainly caused per-sample TCR yield variation.

This clonotype occurred a few times. TCRdb called the RACE reads again in MiXCR, with one record for every CDR3 protein. The sample includes around 110,000 distinct CDR3 sequences, around 11% of them seen just once. Time point given: patch test 3, about 24 weeks after DPC sensitization. Treatment: therapeutic diphenylcyclopropenone sensitization with weekly scalp DPC. CDR1 and CDR2 (germline): MNHNS, SASEGT. V was pared by 2 bases and J by 1 base, with 9 bases between. This CDR3 has 15 amino acids. The clonotype was recovered from a woman aged 45 to 65 with alopecia areata. Some clones in this sample may be carry-over from other donors' samples. V usage is TRBV6-1 and J usage is TRBJ1-5; a weak D match, TRBD1 (5 bases). Here the sequenced sample was whole blood, taken in connection with sensitization to the hapten diphenylcyclopropenone (DPC). CDR3 nucleotides: TGTGCCAGCAGTGAATGGGGGAGCAGCAATCAGCCCCAGCATTTT. This sequence encodes CASSEWGSSNQPQHF.